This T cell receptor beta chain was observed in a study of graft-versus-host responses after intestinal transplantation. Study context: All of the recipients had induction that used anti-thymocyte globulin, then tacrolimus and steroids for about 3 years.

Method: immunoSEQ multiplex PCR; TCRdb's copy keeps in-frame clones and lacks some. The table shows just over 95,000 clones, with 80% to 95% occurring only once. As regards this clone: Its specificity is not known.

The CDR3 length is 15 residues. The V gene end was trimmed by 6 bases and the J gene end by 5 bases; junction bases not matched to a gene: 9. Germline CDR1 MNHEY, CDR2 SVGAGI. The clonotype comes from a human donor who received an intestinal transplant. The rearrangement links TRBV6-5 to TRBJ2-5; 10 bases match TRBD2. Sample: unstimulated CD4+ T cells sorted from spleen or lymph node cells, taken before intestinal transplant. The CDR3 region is CASRPGSGRGETQYF. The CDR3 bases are TGTGCCAGCAGACCCGGGAGCGGGAGGGGTGAGACCCAGTACTTC.